The clone carrying this T cell receptor (beta chain) was counted only a few times. The CDR3 has 15 residues. CDR1 MNHNY and CDR2 SVGAGI come from the germline V gene (reference sequence). J was trimmed by 6 bases and V by 5 bases; bases with no gene match: 12. Sequencing was performed with immunoSEQ multiplex PCR; in TCRdb, only in-frame clones are kept and a portion is missing. Of around 140,000 clones detected, around 88% appear once; the ten largest clones hold about 28%. This specimen belongs to a study of blood T cell repertoires in COVID-19. Sample: peripheral blood. The rearrangement joins TRBV6-6 to TRBJ2-7; 8 bases are a match to TRBD1. This receptor was identified in a human donor in a cohort sampled during active COVID-19. The CDR3 sequence is CASSDMGQDPLEQYF. The CDR3 bases are TGTGCCAGCAGTGACATGGGACAGGACCCCCTCGAGCAGTACTTC.